Following are 23 T cell receptor beta chains from one sample sequenced in a study of blood T cell repertoires in COVID-19. The table came from immunoSEQ multiplex PCR; TCRdb's copy has only in-frame clones and leaves some out. This sample has approximately 240,000 clones, with over 80% found just once. The sample comprised peripheral blood. These receptors were collected from a woman aged 25 to 39 with COVID-19, enrolled during active disease.

The chain carries TRBV4-1 and TRBJ2-3, with 10 positions matching TRBD1. Germline trimming cut 4 bases from V and 2 bases from J; bases unmatched to any gene: 9. Germline loops: CDR1 MGHRA, CDR2 YSYEKL. The CDR3 sequence is 17 residues long. This CDR3 is CASSRAGTGVSTDTQYF. Here the CDR3 DNA reads TGCGCCAGCAGCCGAGCCGGGACAGGGGTCTCCACAGATACGCAGTATTTT.

This clone showed up just a few times. V gene TRBV19 combines with J gene TRBJ1-5; D might be TRBD1 (5 bases). CDR1 is LNHDA and CDR2 is SQIVND in the germline V gene (reference sequence). Between the trimmed V and J ends, which lost 8 bases and 2 bases, there was a span of 16 bases. There are 15 residues in the CDR3. CDR3 residues: CASRWGVRGNQPQHF. CDR3 nucleotides: TGTGCCAGTCGGTGGGGCGTCCGAGGCAATCAGCCCCAGCATTTT.

This chain joins TRBV7-9 and TRBJ1-1; tentatively, D is TRBD1 (6 bases). With 1 base removed from V and 8 bases from J, the gap between germline ends came to 11 bases. The CDR3 covers 13 residues. Germline V gene sequence: CDR1 SEHNR, CDR2 FQNEAQ (reference sequence). The CDR3 loop reads CASSLGGQGEAFF. Here the CDR3 DNA reads TGTGCCAGCAGCTTAGGAGGGCAGGGGGAAGCTTTCTTT. The whole variable domain, filled in from reference TRBV7-9 and TRBJ1-1, reads DTGVSQNPRHKITKRGQNVTFRCDPISEHNRLYWYRQTLGQGPEFLTYFQNEAQLEKSRLLSDRFSAERPKGSFSTLEIQRTEQGDSAMYLCASSLGGQGEAFFGQGTRLTVV.

This clone was seen a handful of times. V gene TRBV2 combines with J gene TRBJ2-7, with TRBD1 identical over 9 bases. Trimming removed 1 base from V and 3 bases from J; junction bases left unmatched: 4. Germline CDR1 and CDR2: SNHLY and FYNNEI. CDR3 size: 15 residues. The CDR3 sequence: CASSEGDRALYEQYF. DNA of the CDR3: TGTGCCAGCAGTGAAGGGGACAGGGCCCTCTACGAGCAGTACTTC.

V gene TRBV6-1 combines with J gene TRBJ1-1; 7 nucleotides match TRBD1. Per germline, CDR1 MNHNS and CDR2 SASEGT. The CDR3 loop spans 15 amino acids. V gave up 2 bases and J gave up 1 base; unmatched junction bases: 4. DNA of the CDR3: TGTGCCAGCAGTGAAAGAGGGGGCGGGAACACTGAAGCTTTCTTT. Amino acid sequence: CASSERGGGNTEAFF.

The chain recombines TRBV28 with TRBJ2-4; no reliable D call. V dropped 8 bases and J dropped 7 bases, with 6 bases sitting between them. The CDR3 extends over 10 amino acids. Germline loops: CDR1 MDHEN, CDR2 SYDVKM. CDR3: CASGENIQYF. The CDR3 DNA reads as TGTGCCAGCGGAGAGAACATTCAGTACTTC.

The CDR3 sequence: CASSSAPGQGAENTEAFF. In DNA, the CDR3 is TGTGCCAGCAGCTCCGCCCCGGGACAGGGGGCTGAGAACACTGAAGCTTTCTTT. J is TRBJ1-1 and V is TRBV5-4, with TRBD1 identical over 12 bases. CDR1 is SGHNT, CDR2 YYREEE, per germline (reference sequence). This CDR3 has 18 amino acids. The ends lost 3 bases at V and 1 base at J; junction bases unmatched: 10. Full variable domain (remainder filled in from reference TRBV5-4 and TRBJ1-1): ETGVTQSPTHLIKTRGQQVTLRCSSQSGHNTVSWYQQALGQGPQFIFQYYREEENGRGNFPPRFSGLQFPNYSSELNVNALELDDSALYLCASSSAPGQGAENTEAFFGQGTRLTVV.

This sequence joins TRBV19 and TRBJ2-1, with 14 bases identical to TRBD2. CDR1 is LNHDA, CDR2 SQIVND, per germline (reference sequence). Trimming took 2 bases from V and 6 from J; bases not matched to a gene: 15. CDR3 length: 20 residues. The CDR3 sequence: CASSIPRSGTSGRGRNEQFF. CDR3 DNA: TGTGCCAGTAGTATACCCCGATCCGGGACTAGCGGGAGAGGACGCAATGAGCAGTTCTTC.

V is TRBV15 and J is TRBJ2-3; 9 bases fit TRBD1. The J segment lost 6 bases and the V segment lost 2 bases, leaving 3 bases of the junction unmatched. Germline V CDR1 and CDR2: LNHNV, YYDKDF (reference sequence). The CDR3 contains 14 residues. DNA of the CDR3: TGTGCCACCAGCAGAAAGACAGGGGGGGATACGCAGTATTTT. Its protein product is CATSRKTGGDTQYF.

The chain has TRBV28 and TRBJ1-2; D is uncertain. V was cut by 10 bases and J by 5 bases, with 14 bases left in between. CDR3 length equals 12 residues. Germline assignment: CDR1 MDHEN and CDR2 SYDVKM. The CDR3 DNA reads as TGTGCCACCAACGGGGAGGCTTATGGCTACACCTTC. It yields the protein CATNGEAYGYTF.

Ten or more counts support this clone. The chain links TRBV5-6 to TRBJ1-6; 8 positions match TRBD1. V gave up 6 bases and J gave up 7 bases; unmatched junction bases: 3. Germline CDR1 reads SGHDT; CDR2 reads YYEEEE. The CDR3 has 13 amino acids. In DNA, the CDR3 is TGTGCCAGCAACGGACAGGGAAATTCACCCCTCCACTTT. Its translation is CASNGQGNSPLHF. Supplemented by reference TRBV5-6 and TRBJ1-6, the full variable domain reads DAGVTQSPTHLIKTRGQQVTLRCSPKSGHDTVSWYQQALGQGPQFIFQYYEEEERQRGNFPDRFSGHQFPNYSSELNVNALLLGDSALYLCASNGQGNSPLHFGNGTRLTVT.

This chain links TRBV5-4 with TRBJ2-3; TRBD1 agrees at 7 bases. Trimming took 4 bases from V and 6 from J; bases not matched to a gene: 11. The CDR3 runs 15 residues. Germline V gene data show CDR1 as SGHNT and CDR2 as YYREEE (reference sequence). The CDR3 reads CASSPGGWGSDTQYF. The DNA for the CDR3 is TGTGCCAGCAGCCCAGGGGGTTGGGGGTCTGATACGCAGTATTTT.

The V gene is TRBV7-9, the J gene TRBJ2-2; either TRBD1 or TRBD2 may supply D (6 bases each). CDR3 length: 15 residues. The ends were cut back, 5 bases at V and 2 bases at J, with 12 bases in the middle. CDR1 and CDR2 from the germline V gene are SEHNR and FQNEAQ (reference sequence). CDR3 coding DNA: TGTGCCAGCAGCCTAGGAGGGGGTAACACCGGGGAGCTGTTTTTT. Translated: CASSLGGGNTGELFF.

The chain joins TRBV5-1 to TRBJ2-1; TRBD1 matches at 11 bases. This CDR3 is built from 17 residues. The junction had 14 bases not matched to a gene; V was cut back by 4 bases and J by 8 bases. CDR1 and CDR2 from the germline V gene are SGHRS and YFSETQ. The CDR3 loop reads CASSRDRGIVSVDEQFF. CDR3 DNA sequence: TGCGCCAGCAGCAGGGACAGGGGGATTGTATCTGTCGATGAGCAGTTCTTC.

The chain uses TRBV7-3 and TRBJ1-2; tentatively, D is TRBD1 (5 bases). The V and J ends lost 5 bases and 6 bases respectively, with 16 bases between them. The CDR3 covers 14 residues. Germline CDR1 is SGHTA and CDR2 is FQGTGA. CDR3 residues: CASSPPGRADGYTF. For the CDR3, the DNA is TGTGCCAGCAGCCCCCCCGGCAGGGCTGATGGCTACACCTTC.

The V gene is TRBV29-1, the J gene TRBJ1-4; 7 bases map to TRBD1. This CDR3 spans 13 amino acids. Germline-derived CDR1 and CDR2 are SQVTM and ANQGSEA. V lost 4 bases, J lost 5 bases, and 4 bases stayed unmatched. This CDR3 is CSVGEGANEKLFF. The CDR3 DNA is TGCAGCGTTGGCGAGGGGGCCAATGAAAAACTGTTTTTT.

The rearrangement uses TRBV7-2 and TRBJ2-2; D is perhaps TRBD1 (6 bases). This CDR3 spans 15 amino acids. CDR1 SGHTA and CDR2 FQGNSA come from the germline V gene. V lost 1 base to trimming and J lost 4 bases, with 10 bases between them. The CDR3 DNA sequence: TGTGCCAGCAGCTTAGTAGCCAGGGGCACCGGGGAGCTGTTTTTT. Translation: CASSLVARGTGELFF.

The CDR3 loop is CASSPRGGGNEQYF. CDR3 nucleotides: TGTGCCAGCAGCCCTCGGGGCGGGGGAAACGAGCAGTACTTC. The chain combines TRBV7-2 with TRBJ2-7; 7 bases fit TRBD2. Germline V gene data show CDR1 as SGHTA and CDR2 as FQGNSA. V shed 5 bases and J 5 bases; nucleotides not matched to a gene: 9. The length of the CDR3 is 14 residues.

This clone turned up a few times. The chain joins TRBV7-9 to TRBJ2-3; TRBD2 aligns across 11 bases. The V gene end was trimmed by 5 bases and the J gene end by 2 bases; junction bases not matched to a gene: 6. CDR1 is SEHNR and CDR2 is FQNEAQ in the germline V gene (reference sequence). The CDR3 totals 16 residues. DNA for the CDR3: TGTGCCAGCAGCGCCCGACTAGCGGGGATCACAGATACGCAGTATTTT. Encoded protein: CASSARLAGITDTQYF.

About this clone: This sample also contains other DNA sequences that code for the same CDR3. The chain carries TRBV18 and TRBJ2-5; D may be TRBD2 (6 bases). The CDR3 has 13 residues. The ends were cut back, 3 bases at V and 2 bases at J, with 7 bases in the middle. Germline V lookup: CDR1 KGHSH, CDR2 LQKENI. CDR3 bases: TGTGCCAGCTCACCGGGACTGCAAGAGACCCAGTACTTC. As protein: CASSPGLQETQYF.

The chain couples TRBV20-1 to TRBJ2-5; D perhaps matches TRBD1 (5 bases). Trimming stripped 6 bases from V and 5 bases from J, with 10 bases between. The CDR3 has 11 residues. Germline-derived CDR1 and CDR2 are DFQATT and SNEGSKA (reference sequence). CDR3 region: CSAQGFETQYF. DNA of the CDR3: TGCAGTGCCCAGGGATTCGAGACCCAGTACTTC.

Only one count was recorded for this clone. The J gene is TRBJ2-7, the V gene TRBV27; 7 nucleotides agree with TRBD1. Germline CDR1 is MNHEY and CDR2 is SMNVEV (reference sequence). The CDR3 is 15 amino acids. The V gene end was trimmed by 0 bases and the J gene end by 3 bases; junction bases not matched to a gene: 5. The CDR3 DNA reads TGTGCCAGCAGTTTATCGTCCGGGACAGTCTACGAGCAGTACTTC. Protein: CASSLSSGTVYEQYF.

The gene calls are TRBV9 and TRBJ1-1; possibly TRBD1 for D (5 bases). Trimming removed 7 bases at V and 4 bases at J, with 8 bases between. CDR3 length: 11 residues. Looked up from germline, CDR1 is SGDLS and CDR2 is YYNGEE. CDR3 loop: CASGGGTEAFF. The CDR3 DNA follows: TGTGCCAGCGGGGGGGGCACTGAAGCTTTCTTT.